This T cell receptor beta chain is from a study of blood T cell repertoires in COVID-19. The method was immunoSEQ multiplex PCR; TCRdb's version includes in-frame clones alone and lacks a portion of them. The sample shows about 210,000 clones, about 86% of them seen only once. The CDR3 sequence is 15 residues long. V trimming: 3 bases; J trimming: 4 bases; junction bases outside the gene matches: 6. CDR1 LNHDA and CDR2 SQIVND come from the germline V gene (reference sequence). The TCR comes from a man in his 60s who had recovered from COVID-19. What was sequenced was peripheral blood. The chain links TRBV19 to TRBJ1-5; TRBD1 matches at 7 bases. CDR3 nucleotides: TGTGCCAGTAGTATCGGGACAGACTCGAATCAGCCCCAGCATTTT. Translation: CASSIGTDSNQPQHF.